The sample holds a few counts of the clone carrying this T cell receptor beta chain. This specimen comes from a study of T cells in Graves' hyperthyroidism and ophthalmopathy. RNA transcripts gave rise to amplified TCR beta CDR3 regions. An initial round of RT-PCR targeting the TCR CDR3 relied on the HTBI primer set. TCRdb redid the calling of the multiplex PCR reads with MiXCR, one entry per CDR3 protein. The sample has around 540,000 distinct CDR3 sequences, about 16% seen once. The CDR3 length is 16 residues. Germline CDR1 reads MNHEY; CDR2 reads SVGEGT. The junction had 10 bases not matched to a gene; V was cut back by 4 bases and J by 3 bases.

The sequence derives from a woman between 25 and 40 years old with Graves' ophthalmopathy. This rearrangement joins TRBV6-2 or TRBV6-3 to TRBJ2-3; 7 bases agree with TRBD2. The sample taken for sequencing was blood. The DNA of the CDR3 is TGTGCCAGCAGTTCCTTCGCGGGAGAAGAGACAGATACGCAGTATTTT. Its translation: CASSSFAGEETDTQYF.